This passage covers 26 T cell receptor beta chains from one sample sequenced in a study of regulatory T cells in long-lasting Graves disease. CDR3-region Arm-PCR and iRepertoire HTBI primers produced the TCR beta libraries. One entry per CDR3 protein, called by TCRdb with MiXCR from the multiplex PCR reads. The sample gives about 660,000 distinct CDR3 sequences, 25% to 35% of which show up once; around 42% is in the top ten. Sample time point: persistent/refractory GD, antithyroid drugs over 5 years with positive TRAb. The TCR library was made from RNA extracted from PBMCs. The sample in question was peripheral blood mononuclear cells (PBMCs), obtained when the disease was refractory, from a patient treated with antithyroid drugs. These receptors were taken from a female donor with Graves disease.

J is TRBJ1-1 and V is TRBV4-1; D remains ambiguous. Trimming cost V 1 base and J 6 bases, with 9 bases left between them. Germline CDR1 and CDR2: MGHRA and YSYEKL. This CDR3 spans 13 amino acids. CDR3 protein: CASSQVVDAEAFF. The CDR3 DNA is TGCGCCAGCAGCCAAGTCGTGGACGCTGAAGCTTTCTTT.

Only a few counts were recorded for this clonotype. The chain is built from TRBV12-3 or TRBV12-4 and TRBJ1-5; D ambiguous. This CDR3 region has 14 residues. Trimming took 3 bases from V and 5 from J, leaving 11 bases between them. The CDR3 nucleotides read TGTGCCAGCAGTTTGGGCAGCCGAGATCAGCCCCAGCATTTT. Amino acids: CASSLGSRDQPQHF.

The rearrangement links TRBV7-2 to TRBJ2-5; the D is unclear. The V end lost 0 bases, the J end lost 3 bases, and 5 bases lay between the germline ends. The CDR3 contains 13 residues. The germline CDR1 and CDR2 sequences are SGHTA and FQGNSA. CDR3 sequence (DNA): TGTGCCAGCAGCTTAGCGGCGAAAGAGACCCAGTACTTC. It specifies CASSLAAKETQYF.

This clonotype was seen more than once but under ten times. V gene TRBV6-5 combines with J gene TRBJ2-7; D is unclear. This CDR3 is built from 15 residues. Trimming pared 0 bases from V and 1 base from J, leaving 10 bases between. Per the germline V gene, CDR1 is MNHEY and CDR2 is SVGAGI. CDR3 sequence reads: CASSYSGYGSYEQYF. DNA for the CDR3: TGTGCCAGCAGTTACTCCGGCTACGGTTCCTACGAGCAGTACTTC.

This clonotype was seen more than once but under ten times. The chain is built from TRBV3-1 and TRBJ1-5; D gene uncertain. The CDR3 consists of 15 residues. CDR1 is LGHDT, CDR2 YNNKEL, per germline (reference sequence). V was shortened by 4 bases and J by 6 bases, with 16 bases between the two germline ends. The CDR3 sequence is CASSPSAGLGQPQHF. In DNA form, the CDR3 reads TGTGCCAGCAGCCCCTCTGCGGGGTTGGGTCAGCCCCAGCATTTT.

The table lists this clonotype with a few counts. The gene calls are TRBV11-2 and TRBJ2-7, with 12 bases matching TRBD1. Per germline, CDR1 SGHAT and CDR2 FQNNGV. This CDR3 is 17 amino acids long. V lost 1 base to trimming and J lost 4 bases; unmatched junction nucleotides: 8. The CDR3 DNA sequence: TGTGCCAGCAGCTTAGGGACGGGACAGGGGGCCCTTTACGAGCAGTACTTC. Residues: CASSLGTGQGALYEQYF.

This clonotype has a count of ten or more. This chain uses TRBV6-1 with TRBJ2-7; the D gene is possibly TRBD1 (5 bases). Trimming removed 8 bases at V and 2 bases at J, with 10 bases between. In germline, CDR1 is MNHNS, CDR2 SASEGT. The CDR3 is 12 residues long. The CDR3 protein is CASGQDPYEQYF. The CDR3 coding sequence is TGTGCCAGCGGACAAGATCCCTACGAGCAGTACTTC.

This clonotype was seen ten or more times. This sequence joins TRBV7-2 and TRBJ1-5; 7 bases match TRBD1. This CDR3 has 13 amino acids. CDR1 and CDR2 (germline): SGHTA, FQGNSA. The trim removed 5 bases at V and 6 bases at J, leaving 4 bases unmatched. CDR3 nucleotides: TGTGCCAGCAGCCCCACAGGGGTTCAGCCCCAGCATTTT. Protein: CASSPTGVQPQHF.

V and J are TRBV20-1 and TRBJ1-4; D is undetermined. Trimming shortened V by 7 bases and J by 8 bases, and 14 bases separated the two germline ends. The CDR3 length is 12 residues. Looked up from germline, CDR1 is DFQATT and CDR2 is SNEGSKA (reference sequence). In DNA form, the CDR3 reads TGCAGTGTATTCGAGGCGGCAGAAAAACTGTTTTTT. Its translation is CSVFEAAEKLFF.

The rearrangement joins TRBV12-3 or TRBV12-4 to TRBJ2-6, with 7 nucleotides matching TRBD1. This CDR3 has 17 amino acids. The ends lost 5 bases at V and 0 bases at J; junction bases unmatched: 7. The CDR3 spells CASSASGTDSGANVLTF. The DNA of the CDR3 is TGTGCCAGCAGTGCCTCCGGGACAGACTCTGGGGCCAACGTCCTGACTTTC.

Remarks on this clonotype: Possible read error: a much larger clone is one base away. The J gene is TRBJ2-5, the V gene TRBV12-3 or TRBV12-4, with 13 bases that match TRBD2. The CDR3 is 13 residues long. CDR3 amino acids: CASRLAGGETRYF. The DNA for the CDR3 is TGTGCCAGCAGACTAGCGGGAGGGGAGACCCGGTACTTC.

In this sample, this clonotype turned up a few times. The chain links TRBV6-5 to TRBJ1-2; 7 bases align to TRBD1. The CDR3 totals 15 residues. V shed 0 bases and J 10 bases; nucleotides not matched to a gene: 11. Germline lookup yields CDR1 MNHEY and CDR2 SVGAGI. CDR3 amino acids: CASSYSGTASYNYTF. The DNA of the CDR3 is TGTGCCAGCAGTTACTCCGGGACAGCTTCCTATAACTACACCTTC.

This clonotype showed up just a few times. The chain employs TRBV6-1 and TRBJ2-7; D is unresolved. This CDR3 has 14 residues. Germline V lookup: CDR1 MNHNS, CDR2 SASEGT. Trimming stripped 7 bases from V and 2 bases from J, with 15 bases between. The DNA of the CDR3 is TGTGCCAGCATGGCGGCGGATCCTCCCTACGAGCAGTACTTC. Its translation is CASMAADPPYEQYF.

This clonotype was counted between two and nine times. The chain carries TRBV2 and TRBJ2-7, with TRBD2 matching over 7 bases. With 8 bases clipped from V and 3 bases from J, the junction kept 19 bases outside the gene matches. Germline lookup yields CDR1 SNHLY and CDR2 FYNNEI. The CDR3 spans 17 residues. The CDR3 bases are TGTGCCAGCCCCGACTCGGAACTAGCGAGGGGCGGCTACGAGCAGTACTTC. Protein product: CASPDSELARGGYEQYF.

The CDR3 DNA follows: TGTGCCAGCAAGGAAGCGGTCACCGGGGAGCTGTTTTTT. Protein sequence: CASKEAVTGELFF. The J gene is TRBJ2-2, the V gene TRBV6-1; D is possibly TRBD2 (5 bases). This CDR3 comprises 13 residues. In germline, CDR1 is MNHNS, CDR2 SASEGT. Trimming cost V 7 bases and J 4 bases, with 10 bases left between them.

The rearrangement joins TRBV7-9 to TRBJ2-3; 8 nucleotides align to TRBD2. Germline trimming cut 8 bases from V and 5 bases from J; bases unmatched to any gene: 6. Germline CDR1 SEHNR, CDR2 FQNEAQ (reference sequence). The CDR3 runs 13 residues. CDR3 protein: CASRRREGDTQYF. The CDR3, as DNA: TGTGCCAGCCGTAGACGGGAGGGAGATACGCAGTATTTT. The complete variable domain, with remaining parts taken from reference TRBV7-9 and TRBJ2-3, reads DTGVSQNPRHKITKRGQNVTFRCDPISEHNRLYWYRQTLGQGPEFLTYFQNEAQLEKSRLLSDRFSAERPKGSFSTLEIQRTEQGDSAMYLCASRRREGDTQYFGPGTRLTVL.

This clonotype appeared many times. V and J are TRBV11-2 and TRBJ2-7; 11 bases line up with TRBD1. Germline trimming cut 4 bases from V and 2 bases from J; bases unmatched to any gene: 1. Per germline, CDR1 SGHAT and CDR2 FQNNGV. The CDR3 extends over 14 amino acids. CDR3 bases: TGTGCCAGCAGCTCGGACAGGGGGCCCTACGAGCAGTACTTC. Protein: CASSSDRGPYEQYF.

This clonotype was seen more than once but under ten times. The genes are TRBV3-1 and TRBJ1-5, with D unclear. Germline V CDR1 and CDR2: LGHDT, YNNKEL (reference sequence). V was pared by 1 base and J by 7 bases, with 11 bases between. This CDR3 has 14 residues. Here the CDR3 reads CASSQGRALQPQHF. In DNA, the CDR3 is TGTGCCAGCAGCCAAGGGCGAGCGTTGCAGCCCCAGCATTTT.

Remarks on this clonotype: Compared with germline, one end of the junction differs, possibly owing to a read error. The J gene is TRBJ1-6, the V gene TRBV5-5; 7 positions agree with TRBD1. CDR1 is SGHKS, CDR2 YYEKEE, per germline (reference sequence). The CDR3 has 15 residues. CDR3 sequence: CASSIGGDYNSPLRF. The CDR3 nucleotides are TGTGCCAGCAGCATAGGGGGCGACTATAATTCACCCCTCCGCTTT. The full variable domain, in which reference TRBV5-5 and TRBJ1-6 provide the parts outside the CDR3, is DAGVTQSPTHLIKTRGQQVTLRCSPISGHKSVSWYQQVLGQGPQFIFQYYEKEERGRGNFPDRFSARQFPNYSSELNVNALLLGDSALYLCASSIGGDYNSPLRFGNGTRLTVT.

This chain uses TRBV12-3 or TRBV12-4 with TRBJ2-4; the match to TRBD2 covers 7 bases. Trimming at V came to 4 bases and at J to 10 bases, leaving 16 bases not matched to a gene. The CDR3 is 16 residues long. The CDR3 DNA is TGTGCCAGCAGTTATGGTCCTAGCGGACGGTCGGGGATTCAGTACTTC. Translation: CASSYGPSGRSGIQYF.

The chain is built from TRBV20-1 and TRBJ1-1; D gene ambiguous. Germline CDR1 and CDR2: DFQATT and SNEGSKA (reference sequence). Trimming took off 1 base at V and 1 base at J, with 7 bases between the two ends. The CDR3 covers 13 residues. DNA for the CDR3: TGCAGTGCTAGAGGGCGGGGGAACACTGAAGCTTTCTTT. Translating it yields CSARGRGNTEAFF.

The chain recombines TRBV6-2 or TRBV6-3 with TRBJ1-5; D unresolved. The CDR3 runs to 14 residues. The germline CDR1 and CDR2 sequences are MNHEY and SVGEGT. V dropped 2 bases and J dropped 6 bases, with 11 bases sitting between them. The CDR3 nucleotides read TGTGCCAGCAGTTACGGAAGGGAAGGTCAGCCCCAGCATTTT. Translating it yields CASSYGREGQPQHF.

V is TRBV5-1 and J is TRBJ1-1; D uncertain. V gave up 3 bases and J gave up 1 base, with 16 bases separating them. CDR3 length equals 16 residues. Per germline, CDR1 SGHRS and CDR2 YFSETQ. CDR3 in amino acids: CASSSVSGFGNTEAFF. CDR3 sequence (DNA): TGCGCCAGCAGCTCGGTATCGGGATTCGGGAACACTGAAGCTTTCTTT. Full variable domain (remainder filled in from reference TRBV5-1 and TRBJ1-1): KAGVTQTPRYLIKTRGQQVTLSCSPISGHRSVSWYQQTPGQGLQFLFEYFSETQRNKGNFPGRFSGRQFSNSRSEMNVSTLELGDSALYLCASSSVSGFGNTEAFFGQGTRLTVV.

This clonotype was seen a few times. V and J are TRBV11-2 and TRBJ2-7; 8 nucleotides match TRBD1. After removal of 4 bases from V and 0 bases from J, the junction contained 8 bases not matched to a gene. Per the germline V gene, CDR1 is SGHAT and CDR2 is FQNNGV. The CDR3 length is 16 residues. CDR3 sequence: CASSSGATGGSYEQYF. The CDR3 bases are TGTGCCAGCAGCTCAGGGGCTACAGGGGGCTCCTACGAGCAGTACTTC.

A few counts support this clonotype. The rearrangement uses TRBV29-1 and TRBJ1-2; 8 bases are shared with TRBD1. V gave up 4 bases and J gave up 8 bases; unmatched junction bases: 21. Germline CDR1 SQVTM, CDR2 ANQGSEA. The CDR3 runs to 17 residues. CDR3 sequence (DNA): TGCAGCGTTGTCCCCGAAGGGGGACAGGCATTTTCCAAAGGCTACACCTTC. Protein sequence: CSVVPEGGQAFSKGYTF.

The chain recombines TRBV6-1 with TRBJ2-2, with 8 bases fitting TRBD2. V trimming: 10 bases; J trimming: 4 bases; junction bases outside the gene matches: 8. From germline, CDR1 is MNHNS and CDR2 SASEGT. This CDR3 comprises 14 residues. The CDR3 protein is CATLRTSFTGELFF. The CDR3 nucleotides read TGTGCCACCCTTAGGACTAGCTTCACCGGGGAGCTGTTTTTT.